This is a list of T cell receptor beta chains from one sample in a study of T cells after yellow fever vaccination. TCRdb passed the 5' RACE reads through MiXCR, listing each CDR3 protein once. Of around 300,000 distinct CDR3 sequences listed, 3.5% to 4.5% are singletons. The sequences come from PBMCs, collected 15 days after the yellow fever booster vaccination. These TCRs come from a man in his late teens or twenties who received the YFV17D yellow fever vaccine. CDR3s include the opening cysteine and the closing phenylalanine or tryptophan. Fields, in order: clone size, CDR3 length, J gene, V gene, CDR3 protein. A row's size may be missing; if present it is once, few, many or a size class.

clone_size: -
cdr3_length: 15
j_call: TRBJ2-3
v_call: TRBV12-3/TRBV12-4
cdr3_aa: CASILLAGVTDTQYF

clone_size: many
cdr3_length: 16
j_call: TRBJ1-6
v_call: TRBV15
cdr3_aa: CATSRGGLARNSPLHF

clone_size: many
cdr3_length: 14
j_call: TRBJ2-7
v_call: TRBV3-1
cdr3_aa: CASSQGGLTYEQYF

clone_size: many
cdr3_length: 16
j_call: TRBJ2-1
v_call: TRBV11-2
cdr3_aa: CASSLGAGGSYNEQFF

clone_size: -
cdr3_length: 15
j_call: TRBJ2-5
v_call: TRBV6-5
cdr3_aa: CASSYSMGVGKTQYF

clone_size: medium-sized
cdr3_length: 16
j_call: TRBJ2-3
v_call: TRBV4-2
cdr3_aa: CASSQALAGGTDTQYF

clone_size: many
cdr3_length: 14
j_call: TRBJ2-5
v_call: TRBV15
cdr3_aa: CATSTGDSQETQYF

clone_size: many
cdr3_length: 15
j_call: TRBJ1-4
v_call: TRBV4-1
cdr3_aa: CASSQNRGQGEKLFF

clone_size: few
cdr3_length: 15
j_call: TRBJ2-2
v_call: TRBV5-1
cdr3_aa: CASLPGTGDTGELFF

clone_size: few
cdr3_length: 14
j_call: TRBJ2-3
v_call: TRBV5-1
cdr3_aa: CASSRERATDTQYF

clone_size: many
cdr3_length: 15
j_call: TRBJ2-5
v_call: TRBV5-6
cdr3_aa: CASSWGGQGGETQYF

clone_size: many
cdr3_length: 15
j_call: TRBJ2-3
v_call: TRBV7-8
cdr3_aa: CASSLRTGVKDTQYF

clone_size: many
cdr3_length: 13
j_call: TRBJ2-1
v_call: TRBV7-3
cdr3_aa: CASSLIEGNEQFF

clone_size: few
cdr3_length: 18
j_call: TRBJ2-7
v_call: TRBV4-1
cdr3_aa: CASSQGRATGGSSYEQYF

clone_size: many
cdr3_length: 16
j_call: TRBJ2-1
v_call: TRBV7-2
cdr3_aa: CASSPGAGGAGYEQFF

clone_size: many
cdr3_length: 15
j_call: TRBJ2-5
v_call: TRBV28
cdr3_aa: CASTPSGGLQETQYF

clone_size: -
cdr3_length: 16
j_call: TRBJ2-5
v_call: TRBV30
cdr3_aa: CAWSVLGGGLLETQYF

clone_size: few
cdr3_length: 13
j_call: TRBJ2-2
v_call: TRBV5-4
cdr3_aa: CASSASPPGELFF

clone_size: -
cdr3_length: 14
j_call: TRBJ1-2
v_call: TRBV27
cdr3_aa: CASSRRGQNYGYTF

clone_size: -
cdr3_length: 17
j_call: TRBJ2-3
v_call: TRBV27
cdr3_aa: CASSPLGLAGAGDTQYF

clone_size: many
cdr3_length: 15
j_call: TRBJ2-5
v_call: TRBV4-1
cdr3_aa: CASSQDQKVQETQYF

clone_size: many
cdr3_length: 15
j_call: TRBJ1-6
v_call: TRBV12-3/TRBV12-4
cdr3_aa: CASSPTPIQGRALHF

clone_size: -
cdr3_length: 15
j_call: TRBJ2-6
v_call: TRBV5-5
cdr3_aa: CASSFSDSGANVLTF

clone_size: -
cdr3_length: 12
j_call: TRBJ2-3
v_call: TRBV7-9
cdr3_aa: CASSGASDTQYF

clone_size: few
cdr3_length: 15
j_call: TRBJ2-7
v_call: TRBV7-8
cdr3_aa: CASTEGETRSYEQYF

clone_size: -
cdr3_length: 15
j_call: TRBJ2-2
v_call: TRBV7-9
cdr3_aa: CASSPVGVSTGELFF

clone_size: few
cdr3_length: 12
j_call: TRBJ1-2
v_call: TRBV29-1
cdr3_aa: CSVESGRDGYTF

clone_size: many
cdr3_length: 15
j_call: TRBJ1-4
v_call: TRBV5-1
cdr3_aa: CASSVGTGRHEKLFF

clone_size: -
cdr3_length: 14
j_call: TRBJ2-1
v_call: TRBV4-3
cdr3_aa: CASSQEAGPKEQFF

clone_size: -
cdr3_length: 18
j_call: TRBJ2-2
v_call: TRBV5-1
cdr3_aa: CASSPGTSGGAGGGELFF

clone_size: -
cdr3_length: 19
j_call: TRBJ2-5
v_call: TRBV5-5
cdr3_aa: CASSLAEKQGIFLRETQYF

clone_size: few
cdr3_length: 14
j_call: TRBJ1-2
v_call: TRBV25-1
cdr3_aa: CASRDRVDRLGYTF

clone_size: -
cdr3_length: 18
j_call: TRBJ2-6
v_call: TRBV12-3/TRBV12-4
cdr3_aa: CASSSSSLALSGANVLTF

clone_size: many
cdr3_length: 13
j_call: TRBJ1-4
v_call: TRBV3-1
cdr3_aa: CASSRVTNEKLFF

clone_size: few
cdr3_length: 14
j_call: TRBJ1-1
v_call: TRBV6-6
cdr3_aa: CASSYPFKNTEAFF

clone_size: many
cdr3_length: 12
j_call: TRBJ2-1
v_call: TRBV7-2
cdr3_aa: CASSLSGNEQFF

clone_size: many
cdr3_length: 11
j_call: TRBJ2-5
v_call: TRBV7-9
cdr3_aa: CASSRRETQYF

clone_size: few
cdr3_length: 14
j_call: TRBJ2-4
v_call: TRBV12-3/TRBV12-4
cdr3_aa: CASSTRTVGNIQYF

clone_size: -
cdr3_length: 14
j_call: TRBJ1-2
v_call: TRBV2
cdr3_aa: CASSPLGTSYGYTF

clone_size: many
cdr3_length: 14
j_call: TRBJ1-2
v_call: TRBV7-2
cdr3_aa: CASSFATANYGYTF

clone_size: few
cdr3_length: 17
j_call: TRBJ2-1
v_call: TRBV4-2
cdr3_aa: CASSQDLLRDSYNEQFF

clone_size: -
cdr3_length: 16
j_call: TRBJ2-5
v_call: TRBV13
cdr3_aa: CASRDRQGDIQETQYF

clone_size: many
cdr3_length: 17
j_call: TRBJ2-3
v_call: TRBV5-1
cdr3_aa: CASSFSVTSGVADTQYF

clone_size: many
cdr3_length: 13
j_call: TRBJ1-5
v_call: TRBV12-3/TRBV12-4
cdr3_aa: CASSLDIGQPQHF

clone_size: many
cdr3_length: 13
j_call: TRBJ1-1
v_call: TRBV7-2
cdr3_aa: CASSLDGGREAFF

clone_size: many
cdr3_length: 13
j_call: TRBJ1-5
v_call: TRBV10-3
cdr3_aa: CAISESGNQPQHF

clone_size: -
cdr3_length: 12
j_call: TRBJ1-2
v_call: TRBV19
cdr3_aa: CASHRDQRGYTF

clone_size: many
cdr3_length: 13
j_call: TRBJ2-2
v_call: TRBV9
cdr3_aa: CASNAGNTGELFF

clone_size: few
cdr3_length: 14
j_call: TRBJ2-7
v_call: TRBV6-2/TRBV6-3
cdr3_aa: CASSLSGTTYEQYF

clone_size: many
cdr3_length: 12
j_call: TRBJ2-5
v_call: TRBV20-1
cdr3_aa: CSARQRQETQYF

clone_size: few
cdr3_length: 13
j_call: TRBJ2-1
v_call: TRBV29-1
cdr3_aa: CSVTSGGAIEQFF

clone_size: few
cdr3_length: 15
j_call: TRBJ2-1
v_call: TRBV6-1
cdr3_aa: CASSSPGLAYNEQFF

clone_size: many
cdr3_length: 15
j_call: TRBJ2-7
v_call: TRBV5-1
cdr3_aa: CASSSSGQGSYEQYF

clone_size: -
cdr3_length: 17
j_call: TRBJ2-1
v_call: TRBV7-9
cdr3_aa: CASSSALRTVDYNEQFF

clone_size: -
cdr3_length: 14
j_call: TRBJ2-2
v_call: TRBV5-4
cdr3_aa: CASSLDSSTGELFF

clone_size: many
cdr3_length: 16
j_call: TRBJ2-2
v_call: TRBV7-9
cdr3_aa: CASSPLSGANTGELFF

clone_size: many
cdr3_length: 12
j_call: TRBJ2-5
v_call: TRBV28
cdr3_aa: CASMREEETQYF

clone_size: many
cdr3_length: 12
j_call: TRBJ2-1
v_call: TRBV5-1
cdr3_aa: CASSLPTNEQFF